This T cell receptor (beta chain) was observed in a study of cytomegalovirus exposure and HLA in healthy donors. The wider study: The platform used for the roughly 130 validation repertoires matched that of the 666 first-cohort repertoires, a later analysis reported. Study-level results: The study found most TCR sequences rare, yet found some public TCRs in many donors. In vitro work confirmed that a few CMV-associated chains recognize CMV antigens.

A word on this clone: Its antigen is currently unknown.

Sequencing used immunoSEQ multiplex PCR; TCRdb keeps in-frame clones, though not all of them. The table has roughly 50,000 clones, about 92% seen once. The receptor was isolated from a woman aged 18-29 years in good health and CMV-seropositive. Sequences were obtained from PBMCs.

CDR3 DNA: TGTGCCAGCAGTTTCCCGGGGGGAAATGAGCAGTTCTTC. Translation gives CASSFPGGNEQFF. The rearrangement joins TRBV28 to TRBJ2-1; 7 bases line up with TRBD2. Germline lookup yields CDR1 MDHEN and CDR2 SYDVKM. The J segment lost 7 bases and the V segment lost 3 bases, leaving 3 bases of the junction unmatched. The CDR3 has 13 amino acids. The full variable domain, with the rest looked up from reference TRBV28 and TRBJ2-1, is DVKVTQSSRYLVKRTGEKVFLECVQDMDHENMFWYRQDPGLGLRLIYFSYDVKMKEKGDIPEGYSVSREKKERFSLILESASTNQTSMYLCASSFPGGNEQFFGPGTRLTVL.